These T cell receptor beta chains were read from a single sample in a study of blood T cells in healthy people across ages. TCRdb itself ran the 5' RACE reads through MiXCR, one entry per CDR3 protein. The table includes 900,000 to 950,000 distinct CDR3 sequences, roughly 29% detected once. These records were also assigned to another study, of T cells of mothers and their children.

The sequenced sample consisted of blood. The receptors were sampled from a woman aged 40 to 49 in good health. CDR3s include the opening cysteine and the closing phenylalanine or tryptophan. Fields, in order: D gene, clone size, V gene, J gene, CDR3 DNA, CDR3 protein. A D gene is named only where the DNA matches it firmly. Clone size is given for some rows only: seen once, a few or many times, or a class if the clone is expanded.

NA,NA,TRBV7-8,TRBJ1-6,TGTGCCAGCAGCTTTGAATGGGGGGGAAATTCACCCCTCCACTTT,CASSFEWGGNSPLHF
NA,NA,TRBV12-3/TRBV12-4,TRBJ2-1,TGTGCCAGCAGGTCACCAGGGGCGGGAGATGAGCAGTTCTTC,CASRSPGAGDEQFF
NA,NA,TRBV6-2/TRBV6-3,TRBJ2-7,TGTGCCAGCAGACCCAAAACAGCGAAGTTATCCTACGAGCAGTACTTC,CASRPKTAKLSYEQYF
NA,many,TRBV7-9,TRBJ1-2,TGTGCCAGTAGCTTAGACAGAGAGGGCTACACCTTC,CASSLDREGYTF
NA,NA,TRBV5-1,TRBJ1-1,TGCGCCAGCAGCTCACAAGGGGGGGAGGGCACTGAAGCTTTCTTT,CASSSQGGEGTEAFF
NA,many,TRBV7-2,TRBJ1-4,TGTGCCAGCAGCTTCAACCGGGCAACTAATGAAAAACTGTTTTTT,CASSFNRATNEKLFF
TRBD2,few,TRBV2,TRBJ2-1,TGTGCCAGCAGCGGGACTAGCGGGGGGTCCCCTTCCTACAATGAGCAGTTCTTC,CASSGTSGGSPSYNEQFF
TRBD1,once,TRBV5-1,TRBJ1-6,TGCGTCAGCAGCCCTAGGACAGGCCCGCTACGAGGAGATTCACCCCTCCACTTT,CVSSPRTGPLRGDSPLHF
NA,many,TRBV7-9,TRBJ2-7,TGTGCCAGCAGCTTAGAAAGGAGGGAGCAGTACTTC,CASSLERREQYF
NA,NA,TRBV7-9,TRBJ2-1,TGTGCCAGCAGCTTAGTAAGGGGATATGAGCAGTTCTTC,CASSLVRGYEQFF
TRBD1,few,TRBV2,TRBJ2-7,TGTGCCAGCAGTGAAGAACAGGGGGCTTCCTACGAGCAGTACTTC,CASSEEQGASYEQYF
NA,NA,TRBV5-7,TRBJ2-7,TGTGCCAGCAGCTTCGAGGACATCCTTTACTACGAGCAGTACTTC,CASSFEDILYYEQYF
TRBD1,NA,TRBV28,TRBJ2-2,TGTGCCAGCAGACTAGGGGGCCCGTACACCGGGGAGCTGTTTTTT,CASRLGGPYTGELFF
TRBD1,few,TRBV12-3/TRBV12-4,TRBJ2-3,TGTGCCAGCAGTTTGGACCGGACAGGGGGCACAGATACGCAGTATTTT,CASSLDRTGGTDTQYF
TRBD1,few,TRBV27,TRBJ1-5,TGTGCCAGCAGGGGGACAGGGCGGAATCAGCCCCAGCATTTT,CASRGTGRNQPQHF
NA,many,TRBV9,TRBJ2-5,TGTGCCAGCAGCGTAGCCCAGGGGGGCGAGACCCAGTACTTC,CASSVAQGGETQYF
NA,NA,TRBV7-9,TRBJ1-6,TGTGCCAGCACCAAGGACGGAATGAATTCACCCCTCCACTTT,CASTKDGMNSPLHF
TRBD1,many,TRBV9,TRBJ1-5,TGTGCCAGCAGCTTGACAGGGACCGGCAATCAGCCCCAGCATTTT,CASSLTGTGNQPQHF
NA,once,TRBV7-9,TRBJ2-7,TGTGCCAGCAGCGGAGGGTGGGGGGACCCCTGCGAGCAGTACTTC,CASSGGWGDPCEQYF
NA,NA,TRBV6-4,TRBJ2-3,TGTGCCAGCAGGGGGGGTGGCACAGATACGCAGTATTTT,CASRGGGTDTQYF
TRBD1,many,TRBV15,TRBJ2-7,TGTGCCACCAGCACCGACAGGGACTACGAGCAGTACTTC,CATSTDRDYEQYF
NA,once,TRBV30,TRBJ1-2,TGTGCCTGGAGGGAGGAATGGAATACCTATGGCTACACCTTC,CAWREEWNTYGYTF
TRBD1,few,TRBV5-1,TRBJ1-6,TGCGCCAGCAGGCCCCCGACAGGGCTGGAGTCACCCCTCCACTTT,CASRPPTGLESPLHF
NA,many,TRBV29-1,TRBJ1-2,TGCAGCGTTGGGGGGTACTATGGCTACACCTTC,CSVGGYYGYTF
NA,few,TRBV6-5,TRBJ1-2,TGTGCCAGCAGTCCCCGGGACGACTATGGCTACACCTTC,CASSPRDDYGYTF
TRBD1,NA,TRBV29-1,TRBJ1-1,TGCAGCGTCGAACAGGGGGCGGTTGAAGCTTTCTTT,CSVEQGAVEAFF
NA,NA,TRBV6-5,TRBJ2-2,TGTGCCAGCAGATTAGGTGACACCGGGGAGCTGTTTTTT,CASRLGDTGELFF
NA,NA,TRBV27,TRBJ2-3,TGTGCCAGCAGTTTGCGGCTACCCGGCCGTGATACGCAGTATTTT,CASSLRLPGRDTQYF
TRBD2,few,TRBV29-1,TRBJ2-1,TGCAGCGTGATACGTATAGCGGGGAGCTCCTACAATGAGCAGTTCTTC,CSVIRIAGSSYNEQFF
NA,NA,TRBV28,TRBJ2-5,TGTGCCGCCGCCTCCGTCGGGGAGACCCAGTACTTC,CAAASVGETQYF
NA,NA,TRBV14,TRBJ2-7,TGTGCCAGCAGCCCCTCCATCTACGAGCAGTACTTC,CASSPSIYEQYF
NA,NA,TRBV20-1,TRBJ2-1,TGCAGTGCTAGAGTTAGGGCAGTCCTCCTCGACAATGAGCAGTTCTTC,CSARVRAVLLDNEQFF
TRBD2,NA,TRBV6-6,TRBJ2-3,TGTGCCAGCAGTCTTCGGAATGTCGCGGGGGATATTACGCAGTATTTT,CASSLRNVAGDITQYF
NA,few,TRBV27,TRBJ2-6,TGTGCCAGCAGTAACAGGGTTTCTGGGGCCAACGTCCTGACTTTC,CASSNRVSGANVLTF
TRBD1,NA,TRBV27,TRBJ2-7,TGTGCCAGCACCCTTCGGGACAGGGAGGAGGTCGGGCAGTACTTC,CASTLRDREEVGQYF
TRBD1,NA,TRBV28,TRBJ1-1,TGTGCCAGCAGTTCCCCGGGACAGGGGGTTGCTAGTCTGGAATTCTTT,CASSSPGQGVASLEFF
NA,few,TRBV7-9,TRBJ2-5,TGTGCCAGCAGCTTAGGGTATGGGGAGACCCAGTACTTC,CASSLGYGETQYF
NA,few,TRBV12-3/TRBV12-4,TRBJ2-1,TGTGCCAGCAGTTTTGGCGGACTACAGGAGCAGTTCTTC,CASSFGGLQEQFF
TRBD1,many,TRBV6-5,TRBJ1-2,TGTGCCAGCAGTTCCTTGGACAGGGGGCATGGCTACACCTTC,CASSSLDRGHGYTF
TRBD2,few,TRBV4-1,TRBJ2-5,TGCGCCAGCAGCCAAGCTAGCCAGCGGGGGGCGGGAGAGACCCAGTACTTC,CASSQASQRGAGETQYF
TRBD2,many,TRBV20-1,TRBJ2-3,TGCAGTGCGGACTGGCGGGGGGGCGGAGATACGCAGTATTTT,CSADWRGGGDTQYF
NA,NA,TRBV7-2,TRBJ1-5,TGTGCCAGCAGCTTAGAACCCGGGGTCGGCAATCAGCCCCAGCATTTT,CASSLEPGVGNQPQHF
TRBD1,many,TRBV20-1,TRBJ1-4,TGCAGTGCTAGAGCCGGGACAGCGAATGAAAAACTGTTTTTT,CSARAGTANEKLFF
TRBD1,NA,TRBV19,TRBJ1-1,TGTGCCAGTAGTAGAACAGGGGGAATGAACATTGAAGCTTTCTTT,CASSRTGGMNIEAFF
TRBD1,many,TRBV5-1,TRBJ2-7,TGCGCCAGCAGCTGGACAGGGGAATACGAGCAGTACTTC,CASSWTGEYEQYF
NA,many,TRBV7-9,TRBJ1-5,TGTGCCAGCAGCTTAGGACAGCATAGCAATCAGCCCCAGCATTTT,CASSLGQHSNQPQHF
NA,many,TRBV5-1,TRBJ2-1,TGCGCCAGCAGCTCGCAGGGTTTGGGGACATACAATGAGCAGTTCTTC,CASSSQGLGTYNEQFF
NA,NA,TRBV20-1,TRBJ1-4,TGCAGTGCTAGACCATCCTGGGAAAAACTGTTTTTT,CSARPSWEKLFF
NA,NA,TRBV18,TRBJ1-1,TGTGCCAGCTCCACGGGGGTCAGTGGGAACACTGAAGCTTTCTTT,CASSTGVSGNTEAFF
NA,NA,TRBV6-1,TRBJ1-2,TGTGCCAGCAGTGAAGCACAAGTTGGGGGCTACACCTTC,CASSEAQVGGYTF
NA,NA,TRBV5-1,TRBJ2-5,TGCGCCAGCAGCTTTTCGGTGGAGCAAGGGACCCAGTACTTC,CASSFSVEQGTQYF